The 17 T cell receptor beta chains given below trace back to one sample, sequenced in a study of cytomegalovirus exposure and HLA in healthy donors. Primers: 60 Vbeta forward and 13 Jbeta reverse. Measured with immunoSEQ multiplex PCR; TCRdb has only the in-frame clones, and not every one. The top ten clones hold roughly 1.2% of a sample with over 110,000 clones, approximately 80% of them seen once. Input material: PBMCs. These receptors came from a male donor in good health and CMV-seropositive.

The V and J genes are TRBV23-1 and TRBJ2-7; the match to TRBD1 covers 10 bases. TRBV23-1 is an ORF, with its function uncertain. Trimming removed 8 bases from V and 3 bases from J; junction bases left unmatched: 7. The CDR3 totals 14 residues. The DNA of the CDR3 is TGCGCCAGCTTCGGGTGGGACAGGGGCTACGAGCAGTACTTC. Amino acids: CASFGWDRGYEQYF.

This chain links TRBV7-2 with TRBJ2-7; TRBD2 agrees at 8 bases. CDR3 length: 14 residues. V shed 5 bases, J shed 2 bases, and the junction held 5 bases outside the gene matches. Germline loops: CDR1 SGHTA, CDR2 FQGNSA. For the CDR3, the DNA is TGTGCCAGCAGCCCTGGACTAGCCCCCTACGAGCAGTACTTC. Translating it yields CASSPGLAPYEQYF.

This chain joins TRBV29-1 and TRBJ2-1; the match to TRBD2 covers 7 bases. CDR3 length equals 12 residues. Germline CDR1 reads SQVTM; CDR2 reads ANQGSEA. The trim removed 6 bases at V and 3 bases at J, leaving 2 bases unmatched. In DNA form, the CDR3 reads TGCAGCGTAGGCGGGGGCTACAATGAGCAGTTCTTC. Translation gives CSVGGGYNEQFF.

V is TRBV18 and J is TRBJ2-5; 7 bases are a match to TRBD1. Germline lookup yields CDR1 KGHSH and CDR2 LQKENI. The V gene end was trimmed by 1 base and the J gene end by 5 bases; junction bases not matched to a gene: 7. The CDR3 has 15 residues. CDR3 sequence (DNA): TGTGCCAGCTCACCACTCGACAGGGCAGGGGAGACCCAGTACTTC. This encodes CASSPLDRAGETQYF.

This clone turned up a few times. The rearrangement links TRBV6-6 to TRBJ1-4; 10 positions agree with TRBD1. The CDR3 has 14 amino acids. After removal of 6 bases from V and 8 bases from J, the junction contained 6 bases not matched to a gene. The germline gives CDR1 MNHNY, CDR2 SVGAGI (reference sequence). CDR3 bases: TGTGCCAGCAGACGGGACAGGGGAGAGGAAAAACTGTTTTTT. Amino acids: CASRRDRGEEKLFF.

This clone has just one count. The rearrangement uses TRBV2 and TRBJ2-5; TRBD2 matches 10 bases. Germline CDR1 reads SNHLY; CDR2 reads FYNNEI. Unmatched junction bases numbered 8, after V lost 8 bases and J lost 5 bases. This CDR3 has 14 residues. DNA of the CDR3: TGTGCCAGCGGGAGCGGGAGGGCACGGGAGACCCAGTACTTC. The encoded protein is CASGSGRARETQYF.

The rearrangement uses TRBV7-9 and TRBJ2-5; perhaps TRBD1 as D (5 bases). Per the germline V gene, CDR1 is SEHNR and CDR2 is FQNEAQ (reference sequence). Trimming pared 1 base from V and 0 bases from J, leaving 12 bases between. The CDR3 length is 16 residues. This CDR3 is CASSLVAGSYQETQYF. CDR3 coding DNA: TGTGCCAGCAGCTTAGTGGCAGGGTCGTACCAAGAGACCCAGTACTTC.

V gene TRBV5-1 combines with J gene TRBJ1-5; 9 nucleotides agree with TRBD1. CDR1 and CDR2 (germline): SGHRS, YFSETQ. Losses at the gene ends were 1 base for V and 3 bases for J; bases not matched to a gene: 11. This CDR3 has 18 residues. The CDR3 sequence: CASSLRNRGRFDNQPQHF. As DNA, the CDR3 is TGCGCCAGCAGCTTGCGAAACAGGGGGCGTTTTGACAATCAGCCCCAGCATTTT.

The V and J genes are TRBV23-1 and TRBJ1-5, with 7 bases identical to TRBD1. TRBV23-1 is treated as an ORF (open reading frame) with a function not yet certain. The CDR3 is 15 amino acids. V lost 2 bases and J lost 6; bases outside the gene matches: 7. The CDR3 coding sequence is TGCGCCAGCAGTCAACGCAGGGGGAGAAGTCAGCCCCAGCATTTT. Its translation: CASSQRRGRSQPQHF.

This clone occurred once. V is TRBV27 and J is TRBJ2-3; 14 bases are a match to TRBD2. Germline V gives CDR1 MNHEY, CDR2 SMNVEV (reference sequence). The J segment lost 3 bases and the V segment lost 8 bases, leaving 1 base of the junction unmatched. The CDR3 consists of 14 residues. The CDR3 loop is CASGTSGSTDTQYF. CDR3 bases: TGTGCCAGCGGGACTAGCGGGAGTACAGATACGCAGTATTTT.

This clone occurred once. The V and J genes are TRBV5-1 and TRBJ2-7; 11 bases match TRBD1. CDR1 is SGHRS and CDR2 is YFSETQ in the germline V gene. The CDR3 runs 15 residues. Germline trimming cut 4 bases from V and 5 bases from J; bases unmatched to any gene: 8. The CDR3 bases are TGCGCCAGCAGCGGCATGGGACAGGGGGGCAACGAGCAGTACTTC. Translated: CASSGMGQGGNEQYF. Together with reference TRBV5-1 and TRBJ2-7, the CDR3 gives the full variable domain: KAGVTQTPRYLIKTRGQQVTLSCSPISGHRSVSWYQQTPGQGLQFLFEYFSETQRNKGNFPGRFSGRQFSNSRSEMNVSTLELGDSALYLCASSGMGQGGNEQYFGPGTRLTVT.

CDR3 residues: CATSRAGTGAYEQYF. The DNA for the CDR3 is TGTGCCACCAGCAGGGCCGGGACAGGGGCCTACGAGCAGTACTTC. This rearrangement joins TRBV15 to TRBJ2-7; 10 bases are shared with TRBD1. The CDR3 totals 15 residues. CDR1 LNHNV and CDR2 YYDKDF come from the germline V gene (reference sequence). The V gene end was trimmed by 3 bases and the J gene end by 2 bases; junction bases not matched to a gene: 4.

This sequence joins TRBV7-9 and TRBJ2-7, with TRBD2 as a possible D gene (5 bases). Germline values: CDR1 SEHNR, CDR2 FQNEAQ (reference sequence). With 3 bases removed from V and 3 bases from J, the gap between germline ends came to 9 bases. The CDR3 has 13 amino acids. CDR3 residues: CASSLPGDYEQYF. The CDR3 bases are TGTGCCAGCAGCTTGCCCGGGGACTACGAGCAGTACTTC.

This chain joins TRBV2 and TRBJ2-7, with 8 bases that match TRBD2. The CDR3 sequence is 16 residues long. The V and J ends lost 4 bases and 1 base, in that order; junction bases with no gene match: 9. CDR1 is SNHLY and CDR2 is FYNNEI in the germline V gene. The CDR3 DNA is TGTGCCAGCAGTGCTCCCCTAGCGGGCCCTTCCTACGAGCAGTACTTC. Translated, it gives CASSAPLAGPSYEQYF.

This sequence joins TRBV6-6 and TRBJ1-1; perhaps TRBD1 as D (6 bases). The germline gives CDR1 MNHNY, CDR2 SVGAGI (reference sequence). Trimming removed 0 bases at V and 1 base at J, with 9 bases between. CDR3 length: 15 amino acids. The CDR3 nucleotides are TGTGCCAGCAGTTACTCGAGGGGGAGGAACACTGAAGCTTTCTTT. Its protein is CASSYSRGRNTEAFF.

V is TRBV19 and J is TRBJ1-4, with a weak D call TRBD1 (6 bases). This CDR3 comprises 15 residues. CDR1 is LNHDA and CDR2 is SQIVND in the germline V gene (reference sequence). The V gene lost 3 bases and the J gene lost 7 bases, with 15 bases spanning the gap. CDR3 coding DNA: TGTGCCAGTAGTATCGGGACCCGAGGGGGTGAAAAACTGTTTTTT. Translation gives CASSIGTRGGEKLFF.

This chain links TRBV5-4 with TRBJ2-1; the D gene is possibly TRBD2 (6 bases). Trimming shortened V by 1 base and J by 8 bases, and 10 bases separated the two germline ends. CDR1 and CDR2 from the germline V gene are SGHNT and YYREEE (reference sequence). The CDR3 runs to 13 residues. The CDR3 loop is CASSLYGSYEQFF. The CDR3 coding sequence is TGTGCCAGCAGCTTGTACGGGAGCTATGAGCAGTTCTTC.